This passage covers 18 T cell receptor beta chains from one sample sequenced in a study of blood T cell repertoires in COVID-19. The table came from immunoSEQ multiplex PCR; TCRdb's copy has only in-frame clones and leaves some out. Of about 410,000 clones in the sample, roughly 88% were seen once. The sequenced sample was PBMCs or T cells enriched from blood (not recorded which). These receptor sequences come from a man younger than 35 who had recovered from COVID-19.

This clone was found once. The rearrangement uses TRBV5-1 and TRBJ1-1; 9 bases match TRBD1. Trimming cost V 4 bases and J 1 base; bases outside gene matches: 5. The CDR3 is 15 residues long. From germline, CDR1 is SGHRS and CDR2 YFSETQ. The CDR3 DNA reads as TGCGCCAGCAGCACTAGACAGGGGGGGAACACTGAAGCTTTCTTT. Translating it yields CASSTRQGGNTEAFF.

J is TRBJ1-3 and V is TRBV18; D is uncertain. This CDR3 spans 16 amino acids. CDR1 is KGHSH, CDR2 LQKENI, per germline. V was shortened by 0 bases and J by 2 bases, with 11 bases between the two germline ends. For the CDR3, the DNA is TGTGCCAGCTCACCACCAGGTAACAGAGCTGGAAACACCATATATTTT. Translated: CASSPPGNRAGNTIYF.

The chain combines TRBV15 with TRBJ2-7; TRBD1 aligns across 12 bases. J was trimmed by 6 bases and V by 3 bases; bases with no gene match: 3. The CDR3 contains 14 residues. Germline assignment: CDR1 LNHNV and CDR2 YYDKDF (reference sequence). The CDR3 spells CATSSGTGGLEQYF. The CDR3 DNA sequence: TGTGCCACCAGCAGCGGGACAGGGGGCCTCGAGCAGTACTTC.

The chain employs TRBV7-9 and TRBJ1-1, with TRBD1 matching over 8 bases. V gave up 1 base and J gave up 3 bases; unmatched junction bases: 7. The CDR3 extends over 16 amino acids. Germline V lookup: CDR1 SEHNR, CDR2 FQNEAQ (reference sequence). CDR3 residues: CASSLEQGAKDTEAFF. As DNA, the CDR3 is TGTGCCAGCAGCTTAGAGCAGGGGGCAAAGGACACTGAAGCTTTCTTT. The variable domain in full, completed from reference TRBV7-9 and TRBJ1-1, reads DTGVSQNPRHKITKRGQNVTFRCDPISEHNRLYWYRQTLGQGPEFLTYFQNEAQLEKSRLLSDRFSAERPKGSFSTLEIQRTEQGDSAMYLCASSLEQGAKDTEAFFGQGTRLTVV.

The chain carries TRBV29-1 and TRBJ2-5; TRBD2 aligns across 9 bases. CDR3 length equals 15 residues. The germline V gene encodes CDR1 SQVTM and CDR2 ANQGSEA. J lost 5 bases, V lost 3 bases, and 10 bases had no gene match. In nucleotides, the CDR3 is TGCAGCGTTGACTCTAGCGGGATGCCGGGGGAGACCCAGTACTTC. This codes for CSVDSSGMPGETQYF.

V and J are TRBV9 and TRBJ1-3, with a weak D call TRBD1 (5 bases). Germline CDR1 is SGDLS and CDR2 is YYNGEE. The length of the CDR3 is 14 residues. Trimming removed 7 bases at V and 0 bases at J, with 11 bases between. As DNA, the CDR3 is TGTGCCAGCGGGGGAGGGGACTCTGGAAACACCATATATTTT. It encodes CASGGGDSGNTIYF.

V gene TRBV3-1 (or the pseudogene TRBV3-2) combines with J gene TRBJ2-7; the D is unclear. The V and J ends lost 5 bases and 7 bases respectively, with 12 bases between them. CDR1 is LGHDT, CDR2 YNNKEL, per germline (reference sequence). The CDR3 length is 12 residues. The CDR3 spells CASSGYSGEQYF. CDR3 bases: TGTGCCAGCAGCGGGTACTCCGGGGAGCAGTACTTC.

V is TRBV7-9 and J is TRBJ2-3, with a tentative D call TRBD2 (6 bases). Trimming took 4 bases from V and 4 from J, leaving 24 bases between them. CDR3 length equals 18 residues. Germline CDR1 SEHNR, CDR2 FQNEAQ (reference sequence). As DNA, the CDR3 is TGTGCCAGCAGCTCTACCGTGCCGGAGGGCCGCCGCCCAGATACGCAGTATTTT. Translated, it gives CASSSTVPEGRRPDTQYF.

The V and J genes are TRBV5-4 and TRBJ2-1; 10 nucleotides line up with TRBD2. The CDR3 runs to 15 residues. The V gene end was trimmed by 0 bases and the J gene end by 15 bases; junction bases not matched to a gene: 12. Germline V gives CDR1 SGHNT, CDR2 YYREEE (reference sequence). The CDR3 region is CASSLALAGERAWFF. Here the CDR3 DNA reads TGTGCCAGCAGCTTGGCGCTAGCGGGAGAACGGGCGTGGTTCTTC.

The chain couples TRBV5-3 to TRBJ2-5, with D possibly being TRBD2 (6 bases). TRBV5-3 is placed among ORFs of uncertain function. The CDR3 has 14 residues. V lost 0 bases to trimming and J lost 2 bases, with 8 bases between them. CDR3 sequence (DNA): TGTGCCAGAAGCTTGGGAGGAGGGCAAGAGACCCAGTACTTC. Its protein product is CARSLGGGQETQYF.

This clone was seen only once. The gene calls are TRBV20-1 and TRBJ1-2, with TRBD1 identical over 7 bases. This CDR3 is built from 11 residues. V gave up 3 bases and J gave up 9 bases; unmatched junction bases: 4. The germline gives CDR1 DFQATT, CDR2 SNEGSKA (reference sequence). The CDR3 loop is CSASGTASYTF. In DNA, the CDR3 is TGCAGTGCTAGCGGGACAGCTAGCTACACCTTC.

The J gene is TRBJ2-3, the V gene TRBV19, with a tentative D call TRBD2 (6 bases). The V and J ends lost 7 bases and 0 bases respectively, with 17 bases between them. This CDR3 region has 16 residues. Germline V gene lookup returns CDR1 LNHDA and CDR2 SQIVND (reference sequence). This chain's CDR3 is CASKAGGTVSTDTQYF. The CDR3 bases are TGTGCCAGTAAGGCCGGAGGGACGGTGAGCACAGATACGCAGTATTTT.

The chain joins TRBV7-8 to TRBJ2-5; D might be TRBD2 (5 bases). The germline CDR1 and CDR2 sequences are SGHVS and FQNEAQ. The CDR3 loop spans 14 amino acids. V was trimmed by 4 bases and J by 5 bases, leaving 14 bases between them. CDR3 sequence reads: CASSSAGGKETQYF. In DNA form, the CDR3 reads TGTGCCAGCAGCTCCGCGGGTGGAAAGGAGACCCAGTACTTC.

The chain links TRBV6-5 to TRBJ1-5, with D perhaps TRBD1 (5 bases). This CDR3 is 11 amino acids long. V was shortened by 4 bases and J by 15 bases, with 13 bases between the two germline ends. CDR1 MNHEY and CDR2 SVGAGI come from the germline V gene. The CDR3 DNA follows: TGTGCCAGCAGTTCCGGGGGTAGGTTGCATTTT. This sequence encodes CASSSGGRLHF.

In nucleotides, the CDR3 is TGTGCCAGCAGCGTAGCCCCGGAGGGCCTGGACACTGAAGCTTTCTTT. This encodes CASSVAPEGLDTEAFF. V and J are TRBV9 and TRBJ1-1; D is unresolved. With 0 bases removed from V and 3 bases from J, the gap between germline ends came to 15 bases. This CDR3 region has 16 residues. Germline V gives CDR1 SGDLS, CDR2 YYNGEE.

The chain joins TRBV30 to TRBJ1-3; D is unresolved. Germline CDR1 and CDR2: GTSNPN and SVGIG (reference sequence). CDR3 length equals 13 residues. Trimming cost V 0 bases and J 3 bases, with 6 bases left between them. The CDR3 DNA sequence: TGTGCCTGGAGTGTACCAGGTGGAAACACCATATATTTT. Protein sequence: CAWSVPGGNTIYF. Full variable domain (outside the CDR3, taken from reference TRBV30 and TRBJ1-3): SQTIHQWPATLVQPVGSPLSLECTVEGTSNPNLYWYRQAAGRGLQLLFYSVGIGQISSEVPQNLSASRPQDRQFILSSKKLLLSDSGFYLCAWSVPGGNTIYFGEGSWLTVV.

This clone was found a few times. Here the CDR3 reads CASSQLDGKNQPQHF. The CDR3 nucleotides are TGTGCCAGCAGCCAACTCGACGGGAAAAATCAGCCCCAGCATTTT. The chain couples TRBV28 to TRBJ1-5, with no clear D. Germline V lookup: CDR1 MDHEN, CDR2 SYDVKM. V was clipped by 6 bases and J by 4 bases, with 16 bases between them. This CDR3 spans 15 amino acids.

V usage is TRBV3-1 (or the pseudogene TRBV3-2) and J usage is TRBJ2-4; maybe TRBD1 (6 bases). V gave up 1 base and J gave up 7 bases, with 14 bases separating them. The CDR3 covers 15 residues. Looked up from germline, CDR1 is LGHDT and CDR2 is YNNKEL (reference sequence). CDR3 nucleotides: TGTGCCAGCAGCCAAGTAACAGGGTTGGGGAACATTCAGTACTTC. Translation: CASSQVTGLGNIQYF.